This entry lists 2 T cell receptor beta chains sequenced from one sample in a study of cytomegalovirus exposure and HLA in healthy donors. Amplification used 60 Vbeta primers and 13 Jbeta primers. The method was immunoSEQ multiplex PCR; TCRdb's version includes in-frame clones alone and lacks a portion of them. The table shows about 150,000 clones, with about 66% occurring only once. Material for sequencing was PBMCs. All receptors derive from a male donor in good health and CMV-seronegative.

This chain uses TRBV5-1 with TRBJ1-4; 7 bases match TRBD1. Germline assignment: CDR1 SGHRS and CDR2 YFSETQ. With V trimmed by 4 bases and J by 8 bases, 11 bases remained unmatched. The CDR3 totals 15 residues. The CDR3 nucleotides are TGCGCCAGCAGCCTAAATAACAGGGGTCAAGAAAAACTGTTTTTT. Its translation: CASSLNNRGQEKLFF.

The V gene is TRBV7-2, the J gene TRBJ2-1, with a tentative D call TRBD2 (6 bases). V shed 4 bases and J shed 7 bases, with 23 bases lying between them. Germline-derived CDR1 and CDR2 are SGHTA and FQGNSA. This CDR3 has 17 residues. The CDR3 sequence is CASSSPGLYWSGNEQFF. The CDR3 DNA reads TGTGCCAGCAGCTCACCGGGACTTTATTGGTCAGGGAATGAGCAGTTCTTC.